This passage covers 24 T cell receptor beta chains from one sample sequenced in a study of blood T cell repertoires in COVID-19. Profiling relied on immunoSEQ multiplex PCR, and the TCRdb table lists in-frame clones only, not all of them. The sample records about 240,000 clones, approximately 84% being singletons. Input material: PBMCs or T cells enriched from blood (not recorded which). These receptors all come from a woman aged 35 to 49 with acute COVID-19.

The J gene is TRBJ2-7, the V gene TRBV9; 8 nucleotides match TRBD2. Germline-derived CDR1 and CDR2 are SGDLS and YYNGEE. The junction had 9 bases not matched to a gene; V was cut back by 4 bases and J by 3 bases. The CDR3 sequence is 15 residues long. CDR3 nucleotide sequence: TGTGCCAGCAGCCCCTCCCAGCGGGAGAGCTACGAGCAGTACTTC. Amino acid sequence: CASSPSQRESYEQYF.

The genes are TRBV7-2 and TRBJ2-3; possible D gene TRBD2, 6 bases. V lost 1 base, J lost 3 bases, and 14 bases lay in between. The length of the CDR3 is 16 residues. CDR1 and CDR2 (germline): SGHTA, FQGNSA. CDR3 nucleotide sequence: TGTGCCAGCAGCTTAGAGGCCGGGAGTTGGACAGATACGCAGTATTTT. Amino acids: CASSLEAGSWTDTQYF.

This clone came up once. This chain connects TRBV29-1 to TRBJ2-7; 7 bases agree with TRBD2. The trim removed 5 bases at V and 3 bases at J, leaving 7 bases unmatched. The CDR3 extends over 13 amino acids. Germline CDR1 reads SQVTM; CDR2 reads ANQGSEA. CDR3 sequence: CSVTRTSFYEQYF. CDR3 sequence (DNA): TGCAGCGTTACCCGGACTAGTTTCTACGAGCAGTACTTC.

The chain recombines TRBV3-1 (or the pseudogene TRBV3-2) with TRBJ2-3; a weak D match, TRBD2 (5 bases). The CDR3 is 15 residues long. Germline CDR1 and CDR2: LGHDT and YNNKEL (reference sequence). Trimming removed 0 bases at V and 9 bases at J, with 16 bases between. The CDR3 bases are TGTGCCAGCAGCCAAGATCGATCGGGTCCGGGAACGCAGTATTTT. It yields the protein CASSQDRSGPGTQYF.

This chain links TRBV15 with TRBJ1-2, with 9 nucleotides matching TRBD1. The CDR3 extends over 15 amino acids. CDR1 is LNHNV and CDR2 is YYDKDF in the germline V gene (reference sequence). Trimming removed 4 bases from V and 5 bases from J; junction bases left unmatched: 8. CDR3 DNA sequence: TGTGCCACCAGCAACTTGGACAGGGGCGGGTATGGCTACACCTTC. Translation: CATSNLDRGGYGYTF.

The CDR3 reads CASSPPPGTLIYEQYF. In DNA form, the CDR3 reads TGTGCCAGCAGCCCACCCCCGGGGACATTGATCTACGAGCAGTACTTC. The chain carries TRBV5-4 and TRBJ2-7, with D perhaps TRBD1 (6 bases). This CDR3 spans 16 amino acids. Germline-derived CDR1 and CDR2 are SGHNT and YYREEE (reference sequence). V was shortened by 4 bases and J by 3 bases, with 20 bases between the two germline ends.

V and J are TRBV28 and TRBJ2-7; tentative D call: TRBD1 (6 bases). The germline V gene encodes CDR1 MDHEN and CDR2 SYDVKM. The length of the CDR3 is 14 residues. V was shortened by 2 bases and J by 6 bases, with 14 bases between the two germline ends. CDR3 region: CASSLRDTVGEQYF. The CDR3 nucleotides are TGTGCCAGCAGTTTAAGGGACACGGTCGGCGAGCAGTACTTC.

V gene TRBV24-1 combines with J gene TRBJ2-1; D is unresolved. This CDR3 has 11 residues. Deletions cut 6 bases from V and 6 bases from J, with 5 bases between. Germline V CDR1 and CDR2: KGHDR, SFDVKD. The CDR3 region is CATSLSNEQFF. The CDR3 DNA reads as TGTGCCACCAGTCTCAGCAATGAGCAGTTCTTC.

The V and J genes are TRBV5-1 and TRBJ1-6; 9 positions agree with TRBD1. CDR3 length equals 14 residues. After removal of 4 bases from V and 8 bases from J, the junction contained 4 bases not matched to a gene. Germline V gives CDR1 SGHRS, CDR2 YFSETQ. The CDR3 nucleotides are TGCGCCAGCAGCCTCGACAGGGGGGATTCACCCCTCCACTTT. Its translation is CASSLDRGDSPLHF.

CDR3 bases: TGTGCCAGCAGCCAAAACCTAGCGGGAACTTACGAGCAGTACTTC. It encodes CASSQNLAGTYEQYF. This chain joins TRBV3-1 (or the pseudogene TRBV3-2) and TRBJ2-7; 9 nucleotides align to TRBD2. The germline V gene has CDR1 LGHDT and CDR2 YNNKEL (reference sequence). The CDR3 is 15 residues long. Unmatched junction bases numbered 6, after V lost 2 bases and J lost 4 bases.

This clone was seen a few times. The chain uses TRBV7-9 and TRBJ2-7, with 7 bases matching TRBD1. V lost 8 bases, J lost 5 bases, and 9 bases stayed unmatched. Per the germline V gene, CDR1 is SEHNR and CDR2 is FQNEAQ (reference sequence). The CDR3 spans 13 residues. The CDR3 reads CASGDSIVNEQYF. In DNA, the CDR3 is TGTGCCAGCGGGGACAGTATAGTGAACGAGCAGTACTTC.

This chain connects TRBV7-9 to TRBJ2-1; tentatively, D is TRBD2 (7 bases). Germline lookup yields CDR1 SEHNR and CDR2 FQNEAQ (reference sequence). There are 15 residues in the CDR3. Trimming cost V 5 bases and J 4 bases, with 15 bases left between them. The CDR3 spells CASSGQRDPYNEQFF. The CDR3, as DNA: TGTGCCAGCAGCGGACAGCGGGATCCTTACAATGAGCAGTTCTTC. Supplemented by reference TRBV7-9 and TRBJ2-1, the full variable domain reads DTGVSQNPRHKITKRGQNVTFRCDPISEHNRLYWYRQTLGQGPEFLTYFQNEAQLEKSRLLSDRFSAERPKGSFSTLEIQRTEQGDSAMYLCASSGQRDPYNEQFFGPGTRLTVL.

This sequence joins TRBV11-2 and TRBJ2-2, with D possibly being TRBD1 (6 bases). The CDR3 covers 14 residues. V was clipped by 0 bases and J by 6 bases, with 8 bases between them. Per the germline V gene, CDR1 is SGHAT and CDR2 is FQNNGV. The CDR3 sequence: CASSLDRGSGELFF. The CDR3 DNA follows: TGTGCCAGCAGCTTAGATAGGGGGTCCGGGGAGCTGTTTTTT.

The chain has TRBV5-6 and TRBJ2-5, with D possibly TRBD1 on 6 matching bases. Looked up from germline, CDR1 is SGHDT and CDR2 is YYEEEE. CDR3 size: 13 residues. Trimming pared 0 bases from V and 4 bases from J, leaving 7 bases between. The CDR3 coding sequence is TGTGCCAGCAGCTTGGGGGGGCGAGAGACCCAGTACTTC. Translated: CASSLGGRETQYF.

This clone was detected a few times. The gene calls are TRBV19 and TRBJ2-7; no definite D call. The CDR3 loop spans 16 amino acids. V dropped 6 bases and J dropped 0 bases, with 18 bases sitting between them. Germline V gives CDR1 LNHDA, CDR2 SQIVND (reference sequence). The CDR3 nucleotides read TGTGCCAGTAGCCTAATTCTTGCCTTTAGCTCCTACGAGCAGTACTTC. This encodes CASSLILAFSSYEQYF.

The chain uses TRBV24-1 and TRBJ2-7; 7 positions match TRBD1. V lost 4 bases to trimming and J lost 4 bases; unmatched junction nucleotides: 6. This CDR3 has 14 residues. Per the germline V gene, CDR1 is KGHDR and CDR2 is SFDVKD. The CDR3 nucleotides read TGTGCCACCAGTGACCGGGACAGCCGTTACGAGCAGTACTTC. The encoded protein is CATSDRDSRYEQYF.

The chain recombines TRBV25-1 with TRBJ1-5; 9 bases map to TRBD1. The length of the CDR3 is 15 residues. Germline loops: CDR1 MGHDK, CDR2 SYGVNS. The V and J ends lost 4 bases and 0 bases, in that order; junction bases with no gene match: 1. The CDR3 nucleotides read TGTGCCAGCAGTGCGACAGGGGGTAGCAATCAGCCCCAGCATTTT. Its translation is CASSATGGSNQPQHF.

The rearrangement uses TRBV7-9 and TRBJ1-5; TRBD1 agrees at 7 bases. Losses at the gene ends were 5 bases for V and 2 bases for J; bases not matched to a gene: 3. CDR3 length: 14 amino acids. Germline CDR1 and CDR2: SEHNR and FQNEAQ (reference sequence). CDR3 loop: CASSRGGGNQPQHF. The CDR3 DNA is TGTGCCAGCAGCCGAGGGGGCGGCAATCAGCCCCAGCATTTT.

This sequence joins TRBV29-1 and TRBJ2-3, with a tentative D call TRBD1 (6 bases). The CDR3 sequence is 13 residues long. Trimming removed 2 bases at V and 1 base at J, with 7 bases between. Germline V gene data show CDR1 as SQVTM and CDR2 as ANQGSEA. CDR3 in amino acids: CSVEYRGTDTQYF. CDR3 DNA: TGCAGCGTTGAATACAGGGGCACAGATACGCAGTATTTT.

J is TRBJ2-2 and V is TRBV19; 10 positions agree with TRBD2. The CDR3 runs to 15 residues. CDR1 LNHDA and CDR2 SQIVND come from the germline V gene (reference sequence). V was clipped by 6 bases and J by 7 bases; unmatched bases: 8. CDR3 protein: CASRTYSGRIGELFF. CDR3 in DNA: TGTGCCAGTAGAACTTATAGCGGGAGGATCGGGGAGCTGTTTTTT.

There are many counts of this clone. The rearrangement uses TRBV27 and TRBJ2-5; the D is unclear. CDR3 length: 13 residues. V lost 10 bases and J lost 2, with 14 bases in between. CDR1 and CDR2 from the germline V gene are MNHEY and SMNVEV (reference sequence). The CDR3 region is CATSARFQETQYF. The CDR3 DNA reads TGTGCCACCAGCGCGAGGTTTCAAGAGACCCAGTACTTC.

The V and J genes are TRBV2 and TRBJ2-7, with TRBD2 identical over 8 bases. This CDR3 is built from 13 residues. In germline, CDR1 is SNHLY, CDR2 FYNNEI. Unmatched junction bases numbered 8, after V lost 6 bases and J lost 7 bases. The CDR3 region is CASRLAAQWEQYF. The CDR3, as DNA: TGTGCCAGCAGACTAGCGGCACAGTGGGAGCAGTACTTC.

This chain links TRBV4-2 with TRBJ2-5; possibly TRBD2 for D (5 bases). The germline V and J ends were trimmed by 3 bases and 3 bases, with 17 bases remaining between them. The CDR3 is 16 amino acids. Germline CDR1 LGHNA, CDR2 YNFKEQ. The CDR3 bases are TGTGCCAGCAGCCACTTTATTGGGGAGCTTGAAGAGACCCAGTACTTC. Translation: CASSHFIGELEETQYF.

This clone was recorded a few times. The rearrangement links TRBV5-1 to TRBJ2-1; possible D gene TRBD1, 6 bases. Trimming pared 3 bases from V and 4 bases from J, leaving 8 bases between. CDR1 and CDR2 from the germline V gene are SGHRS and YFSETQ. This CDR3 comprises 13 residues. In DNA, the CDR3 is TGCGCCAGCAGCTGGACAGCTTACAATGAGCAGTTCTTC. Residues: CASSWTAYNEQFF.